These T cell receptor beta chains were read from a single sample in a study of blood T cell repertoires in COVID-19. TCRdb's copy holds only in-frame clones and misses some; the assay was immunoSEQ multiplex PCR. The profile shows approximately 100,000 clones, 82% of them singletons. Sequenced input: peripheral blood. These receptors were obtained from a man aged 70 or older with active or convalescent COVID-19. Each CDR3 is given with its conserved first and last residue. The D gene is left open where the match is weak. Clone size is not always given. Where it is, it says once, few, many or a class for expanded clones.

J | V | D | size | DNA | CDR3
TRBJ2-2 | TRBV9 | NA | NA | TGTGCCAGCAGCCCTCGGACAGCCCCAAGTACCGGGGAGCTGTTTTTT | CASSPRTAPSTGELFF
TRBJ2-3 | TRBV4-2 | NA | NA | TGTGCCAGCAGCCAAGGAACTGGCGGGGGCGGTGATACGCAGTATTTT | CASSQGTGGGGDTQYF
TRBJ2-7 | TRBV12-3/TRBV12-4 | NA | NA | TGTGCCAGCAGCTTGGCCGTCTACGAGCAGTACTTC | CASSLAVYEQYF
TRBJ2-7 | TRBV23-1 | NA | few | TGCGCCAGCAGTCAATACAGGGCCCGCTACGAGCAGTACTTC | CASSQYRARYEQYF
TRBJ2-2 | TRBV7-3 | NA | NA | TGTGCCAGCAGCTTAAGCTCCGGGTCACGGGAGCTGTTTTTT | CASSLSSGSRELFF
TRBJ2-7 | TRBV5-4 | NA | NA | TGTGCCAGCAGCTTCGGGGAAAGGCAGTACTTC | CASSFGERQYF
TRBJ1-5 | TRBV11-3 | NA | NA | TGTGCCAGCAGCTTACAGTACAATCAGCCCCAGCATTTT | CASSLQYNQPQHF
TRBJ2-7 | TRBV29-1 | NA | NA | TGCAGCGTCGCTCGACAGAACGGCGAGCAGTACTTC | CSVARQNGEQYF
TRBJ2-7 | TRBV5-8 | NA | once | TGTGCCAGCAGCGCCGACAGGTTTTACGAGCAGTACTTC | CASSADRFYEQYF
TRBJ2-2 | TRBV28 | NA | NA | TGTGCCAGCAGCCCGTGGAGGGGCGCCGGGGAGCTGTTTTTT | CASSPWRGAGELFF
TRBJ1-1 | TRBV7-2 | NA | NA | TGTGCCAGCAGCCAGGAGGTTAGTCGCACTGAAGCTTTCTTT | CASSQEVSRTEAFF
TRBJ2-7 | TRBV5-4 | NA | NA | TGTGCCAGCAGCTTGGGCAGGTCCGGACTGGGTGAGCAGTACTTC | CASSLGRSGLGEQYF
TRBJ1-1 | TRBV19 | NA | once | TGTGCCAGTAGTCGCCGGGAGGGGCGTTTCACTGAAGCTTTCTTT | CASSRREGRFTEAFF
TRBJ2-1 | TRBV6-1 | TRBD2 | NA | TGTGCCAGCAGTGAGAGCGGGGGGGGTAAAAAAAATGAGCAGTTCTTC | CASSESGGGKKNEQFF